Presented here are 23 T cell receptor beta chains from one specimen sequenced in a study of OX40 agonist ivuxolimab in advanced cancers. Assay used: immunoSEQ multiplex PCR; TCRdb lists only in-frame clones, some missing. The table lists over 70,000 clones, around 78% of them singletons. Sequenced here: CD4+ or CD8+ T cells sorted from blood, sampled in a trial of the OX40 agonist ivuxolimab. The origin of the receptors is an adult with an advanced solid tumor such as melanoma, head and neck, liver or kidney cancer.

For the CDR3, the DNA is TGTGCCACCAGCAGAGATCTCGGGGCTGAAGCTTTCTTT. This gives the protein CATSRDLGAEAFF. The chain joins TRBV15 to TRBJ1-1, with D uncertain. Trimming took 0 bases from V and 6 from J, leaving 8 bases between them. Germline V gene data show CDR1 as LNHNV and CDR2 as YYDKDF (reference sequence). This CDR3 region has 13 residues.

V and J are TRBV6-5 and TRBJ1-2; no reliable D call. CDR3 length: 12 residues. The germline gives CDR1 MNHEY, CDR2 SVGAGI. The V and J ends lost 5 bases and 4 bases respectively, with 8 bases between them. CDR3 region: CASSPAFYGYTF. The DNA for the CDR3 is TGTGCCAGCAGTCCAGCCTTCTATGGCTACACCTTC.

V gene TRBV6-6 combines with J gene TRBJ1-1; tentatively, D is TRBD1 (6 bases). The germline V gene has CDR1 MNHNY and CDR2 SVGAGI (reference sequence). This CDR3 spans 14 amino acids. V gave up 8 bases and J gave up 4 bases, with 17 bases separating them. The CDR3 loop reads CASGPPGAGTEAFF. Written as DNA, the CDR3 is TGTGCCAGCGGTCCCCCGGGGGCGGGCACTGAAGCTTTCTTT.

Concerning this clone itself: The same CDR3 also results from other DNA sequences found in this sample. The chain is built from TRBV18 and TRBJ2-3; no clear D gene. Germline CDR1 reads KGHSH; CDR2 reads LQKENI. V lost 3 bases and J lost 0, with 1 base in between. The CDR3 covers 12 residues. The CDR3 sequence: CASSPSTDTQYF. CDR3 coding DNA: TGTGCCAGCTCACCGAGCACAGATACGCAGTATTTT.

The J gene is TRBJ2-7, the V gene TRBV7-4, with unresolved D. The CDR3 is 13 residues long. Germline values: CDR1 SGHVT, CDR2 SQSDAQ. V dropped 1 base and J dropped 3 bases, with 7 bases sitting between them. The CDR3 spells CASSLEGGYEQYF. CDR3 DNA: TGTGCCAGCAGCTTAGAAGGCGGCTACGAGCAGTACTTC.

V and J are TRBV6-1 and TRBJ2-4; the D is unclear. The CDR3 totals 16 residues. Germline assignment: CDR1 MNHNS and CDR2 SASEGT. V was pared by 1 base and J by 0 bases, with 10 bases between. CDR3 sequence reads: CASSEGAILAKNIQYF. The CDR3 DNA follows: TGTGCCAGCAGTGAAGGGGCCATACTAGCCAAAAACATTCAGTACTTC.

This rearrangement joins TRBV28 to TRBJ1-2; D ambiguous. Germline V gene data show CDR1 as MDHEN and CDR2 as SYDVKM. V lost 5 bases, J lost 6 bases, and 19 bases lay in between. CDR3 size: 15 residues. The CDR3, as DNA: TGTGCCAGCAGTCTTCTCGACAAGACCAACGATGGCTACACCTTC. This encodes CASSLLDKTNDGYTF.

This clone was counted once. The V call is TRBV7-2, the J call TRBJ1-2; tentative D call: TRBD1 (6 bases). The ends were cut back, 1 base at V and 0 bases at J, with 18 bases in the middle. The CDR3 covers 18 residues. The germline V gene has CDR1 SGHTA and CDR2 FQGNSA. The chain's CDR3 is CASSLVTPGAGANYGYTF. As DNA, the CDR3 is TGTGCCAGCAGCTTAGTTACGCCGGGGGCTGGAGCTAACTATGGCTACACCTTC.

The rearrangement joins TRBV6-1 to TRBJ1-6, with TRBD1 matching 8 bases. The CDR3 is made up of 15 amino acids. With 5 bases clipped from V and 6 bases from J, the junction kept 6 bases outside the gene matches. Germline CDR1 is MNHNS and CDR2 is SASEGT. CDR3 bases: TGTGCCAGCAGTCTCGGACAGGGCTCTAATTCACCCCTCCACTTT. This codes for CASSLGQGSNSPLHF.

The chain has TRBV30 and TRBJ1-1; D is undetermined. CDR1 is GTSNPN, CDR2 SVGIG, per germline (reference sequence). The CDR3 is made up of 11 amino acids. V shed 4 bases and J shed 6 bases, with 9 bases lying between them. Here the CDR3 DNA reads TGTGCCTGGACAATCCGGTCTGAAGCTTTCTTT. Encoded protein: CAWTIRSEAFF.

V usage is TRBV4-3 and J usage is TRBJ2-2, with D possibly matching TRBD2 (7 bases). The V gene's germline CDR1 is LGHNA and CDR2 YSLEER. V shed 4 bases and J shed 1 base, with 13 bases lying between them. The CDR3 has 16 amino acids. As DNA, the CDR3 is TGCGCCAGCAGCCCCAGGGGACTAAGGAACACCGGGGAGCTGTTTTTT. Translating gives CASSPRGLRNTGELFF.

This clone was counted a single time. The chain couples TRBV5-8 to TRBJ2-1; D perhaps matches TRBD2 (6 bases). The CDR3 loop spans 16 amino acids. From germline, CDR1 is SGHTS and CDR2 YDEGEE. Trimming shortened V by 4 bases and J by 8 bases, and 22 bases separated the two germline ends. The CDR3 loop reads CASSRRIAVGNYEQFF. The CDR3 DNA reads as TGTGCCAGCAGCCGCCGGATAGCGGTAGGAAACTATGAGCAGTTCTTC.

This chain links TRBV19 with TRBJ1-4; D not resolved. The germline gives CDR1 LNHDA, CDR2 SQIVND (reference sequence). The length of the CDR3 is 11 residues. V shed 7 bases and J shed 5 bases, with 5 bases lying between them. Here the CDR3 DNA reads TGTGCCAGTAACTACAATGAAAAACTGTTTTTT. The encoded protein is CASNYNEKLFF.

With respect to this clone: The junction differs from germline at one of its ends, possibly a read error. Other DNA sequences in the sample encode the same CDR3. V and J are TRBV29-1 and TRBJ2-7, with 9 nucleotides matching TRBD1. Per the germline V gene, CDR1 is SQVTM and CDR2 is ANQGSEA. The CDR3 is 13 amino acids. The CDR3 loop reads CSVAGTGTYEQYF. The CDR3 DNA reads TGCAGCGTTGCCGGGACAGGGACCTACGAACAGTACTTC.

V gene TRBV19 combines with J gene TRBJ2-2, with TRBD1 identical over 9 bases. CDR3 length: 14 residues. CDR1 is LNHDA, CDR2 SQIVND, per germline (reference sequence). Losses at the gene ends were 3 bases for V and 5 bases for J; bases not matched to a gene: 1. The CDR3 sequence: CASSIGTGTGELFF. For the CDR3, the DNA is TGTGCCAGTAGTATCGGGACAGGGACCGGGGAGCTGTTTTTT.

CDR3 coding DNA: TGTGCCAGCAGTGCCCCGGGACAGGGCCCCTACGAGCAGTACTTC. This gives the protein CASSAPGQGPYEQYF. The rearrangement joins TRBV28 to TRBJ2-7; the match to TRBD1 covers 9 bases. With V trimmed by 5 bases and J by 2 bases, 7 bases remained unmatched. The CDR3 loop spans 15 amino acids. The germline V gene encodes CDR1 MDHEN and CDR2 SYDVKM.

V and J are TRBV27 and TRBJ2-1; 13 bases fit TRBD2. V shed 6 bases, J shed 6 bases, and the junction held 5 bases outside the gene matches. The CDR3 is 15 amino acids. Per germline, CDR1 MNHEY and CDR2 SMNVEV (reference sequence). CDR3 bases: TGTGCCAGCAGCCGACTAGCGGGAGGCCCCAATGAGCAGTTCTTC. This translates into CASSRLAGGPNEQFF.

CDR3 sequence: CASSLEEGAMRTIYF. The CDR3 DNA follows: TGTGCCAGCAGCTTAGAGGAAGGGGCCATGAGAACCATATATTTT. The chain employs TRBV7-2 and TRBJ1-3; maybe TRBD1 (5 bases). The germline V and J ends were trimmed by 1 base and 10 bases, with 17 bases remaining between them. The germline V gene has CDR1 SGHTA and CDR2 FQGNSA. There are 15 residues in the CDR3.

This chain connects TRBV11-2 to TRBJ2-2, with 10 bases lining up with TRBD1. The V segment lost 5 bases and the J segment 7 bases; nucleotides outside the gene matches: 10. This CDR3 has 16 residues. The germline CDR1 and CDR2 sequences are SGHAT and FQNNGV. CDR3 coding DNA: TGTGCCAGCAGCCACCTGGGACAGGGGACAATCGGGGAGCTGTTTTTT. Its protein product is CASSHLGQGTIGELFF.

This chain links TRBV6-5 with TRBJ1-1; possibly TRBD1 for D (6 bases). Germline V gene lookup returns CDR1 MNHEY and CDR2 SVGAGI. V was trimmed by 2 bases and J by 5 bases, leaving 9 bases between them. The CDR3 loop spans 13 amino acids. The DNA for the CDR3 is TGTGCCAGCAGTTACCGGGGGCGGACTGAAGCTTTCTTT. It is translated as CASSYRGRTEAFF.

The chain links TRBV7-8 to TRBJ2-3, with 14 bases that match TRBD2. The CDR3 covers 18 residues. With V trimmed by 2 bases and J by 5 bases, 9 bases remained unmatched. CDR1 and CDR2 from the germline V gene are SGHVS and FQNEAQ. In nucleotides, the CDR3 is TGTGCCAGCAGCTTAACGACTAGCGGGGGGGCCGTTGGAGATACGCAGTATTTT. Residues: CASSLTTSGGAVGDTQYF.

J is TRBJ2-5 and V is TRBV19, with D unclear. V lost 3 bases and J 5 bases, leaving 10 bases between the germline ends. Germline CDR1 LNHDA, CDR2 SQIVND (reference sequence). The CDR3 is 13 amino acids. The CDR3 spells CASSMGGLETQYF. In DNA form, the CDR3 reads TGTGCCAGTAGTATGGGTGGATTGGAGACCCAGTACTTC.

V gene TRBV19 combines with J gene TRBJ1-4; D gene uncertain. CDR3 size: 14 residues. Trimming stripped 5 bases from V and 5 bases from J, with 12 bases between. Germline CDR1 reads LNHDA; CDR2 reads SQIVND (reference sequence). CDR3 in amino acids: CASSSRIYNEKLFF. In DNA form, the CDR3 reads TGTGCCAGTAGTTCGAGGATTTACAATGAAAAACTGTTTTTT. The full variable domain, completed using reference TRBV19 and TRBJ1-4, is DGGITQSPKYLFRKEGQNVTLSCEQNLNHDAMYWYRQDPGQGLRLIYYSQIVNDFQKGDIAEGYSVSREKKESFPLTVTSAQKNPTAFYLCASSSRIYNEKLFFGSGTQLSVL.